This TCR beta chain appears in the sequencing data of a study of T cell clonality in common variable immunodeficiency. Per the germline V gene, CDR1 is SGHRS and CDR2 is YFSETQ. V shed 3 bases and J 2 bases; nucleotides not matched to a gene: 1. This CDR3 comprises 15 residues. Generated by immunoSEQ multiplex PCR, the TCRdb table keeps only in-frame clones and is missing some. The sample counts tens of thousands of clones, none seen once; the ten largest own more than 2%. Study-wide results and caveats: Repertoire-complication correlations in CVID were limited by patient heterogeneity.

Each donor provided roughly 4.5 to 9 ml of heparinized whole blood. This clone showed up many times. The antigen is not known. The CDR3 end falls 3 residues outside the read, so it is completed with the germline J gene. Sequenced material: peripheral blood mononuclear cells. This clonotype originated in a person aged 18 to 75 in good health. This sequence joins TRBV5-1 and TRBJ2-1; 11 bases line up with TRBD1. CDR3 DNA (partial): TGCGCCAGCAGCTGGGGACAGGGGGCCTACAATGAG. Amino acids: CASSWGQGAYNE. The full-length CDR3 reads as CASSWGQGAYNEQFF.